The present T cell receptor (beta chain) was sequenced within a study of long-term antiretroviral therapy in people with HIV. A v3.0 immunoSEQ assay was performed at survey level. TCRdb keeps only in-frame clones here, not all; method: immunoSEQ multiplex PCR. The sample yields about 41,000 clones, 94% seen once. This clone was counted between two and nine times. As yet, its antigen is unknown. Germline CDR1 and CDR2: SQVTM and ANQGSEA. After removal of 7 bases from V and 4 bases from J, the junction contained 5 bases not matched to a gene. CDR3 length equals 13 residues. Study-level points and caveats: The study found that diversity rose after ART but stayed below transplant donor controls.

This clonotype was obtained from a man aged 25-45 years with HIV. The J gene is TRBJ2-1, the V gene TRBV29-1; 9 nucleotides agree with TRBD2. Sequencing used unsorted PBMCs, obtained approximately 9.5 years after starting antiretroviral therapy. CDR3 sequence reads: CSGSGGSYNEQFF. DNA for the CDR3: TGCAGCGGGAGCGGGGGGAGTTACAATGAGCAGTTCTTC.